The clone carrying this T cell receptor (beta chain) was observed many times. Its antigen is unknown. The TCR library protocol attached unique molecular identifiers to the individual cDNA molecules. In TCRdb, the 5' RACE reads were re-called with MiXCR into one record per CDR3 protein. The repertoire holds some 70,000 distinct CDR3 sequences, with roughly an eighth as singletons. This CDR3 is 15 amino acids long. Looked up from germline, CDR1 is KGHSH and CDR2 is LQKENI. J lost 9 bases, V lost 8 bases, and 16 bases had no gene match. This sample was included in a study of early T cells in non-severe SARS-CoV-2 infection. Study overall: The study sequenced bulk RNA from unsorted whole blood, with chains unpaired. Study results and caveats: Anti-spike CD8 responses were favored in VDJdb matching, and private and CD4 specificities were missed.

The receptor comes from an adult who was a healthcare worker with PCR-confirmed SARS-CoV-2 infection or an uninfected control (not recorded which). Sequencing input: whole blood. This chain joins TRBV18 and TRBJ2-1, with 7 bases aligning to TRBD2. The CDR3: CASHSSGTTEGEQFF. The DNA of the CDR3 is TGTGCCAGCCATTCTTCTGGGACTACGGAGGGTGAGCAGTTCTTC.